The 19 T cell receptor beta chains below were found in one sample sequenced in a study of T-cell memory formation after mild COVID-19. A single record per CDR3 protein comes from TCRdb applying MiXCR to the 5' RACE reads. In the table there are 350,000 to 500,000 distinct CDR3 sequences, more than 20% of which are singletons. Sequenced: PBMCs or a T cell subset sorted from them (not recorded which). These receptors were taken from an adult woman who had mild COVID-19 (a few samples of this study predate the infection). Cell type and time point are not known.

The chain combines TRBV20-1 with TRBJ2-5, with TRBD2 matching 11 bases. Germline-derived CDR1 and CDR2 are DFQATT and SNEGSKA (reference sequence). The V and J ends lost 2 bases and 5 bases, in that order; junction bases with no gene match: 4. This CDR3 has 14 residues. This CDR3 reads CSARLAGGGETQYF. DNA for the CDR3: TGCAGTGCTAGACTAGCGGGAGGTGGGGAGACCCAGTACTTC.

The chain is built from TRBV12-3 or TRBV12-4 and TRBJ2-3; D not certain. The CDR3 contains 15 residues. V lost 6 bases, J lost 0 bases, and 13 bases lay in between. The CDR3 loop is CASRRSKPSTDTQYF. The CDR3, as DNA: TGTGCCAGCAGAAGGTCCAAGCCTAGCACAGATACGCAGTATTTT.

This clonotype has a handful of counts. This chain connects TRBV6-5 to TRBJ2-1; TRBD2 matches at 13 bases. The CDR3 totals 16 residues. After removal of 2 bases from V and 10 bases from J, the junction contained 8 bases not matched to a gene. CDR1 is MNHEY and CDR2 is SVGAGI in the germline V gene. Here the CDR3 DNA reads TGTGCCAGCAGTTACCTACTAGCGGGAGGGTCTAAAGAGCAGTTCTTC. Translated: CASSYLLAGGSKEQFF.

The V and J genes are TRBV7-2 and TRBJ2-1; D gene unclear. CDR1 and CDR2 from the germline V gene are SGHTA and FQGNSA. The CDR3 consists of 15 residues. Trimming pared 7 bases from V and 4 bases from J, leaving 17 bases between. The CDR3 sequence is CASTTGGQRYNEQFF. CDR3 DNA: TGTGCCAGCACCACGGGTGGTCAGAGATACAATGAGCAGTTCTTC.

The chain combines TRBV7-9 with TRBJ1-2; 8 bases align to TRBD1. The CDR3 is 16 amino acids. V was clipped by 0 bases and J by 4 bases; unmatched bases: 7. Germline CDR1 reads SEHNR; CDR2 reads FQNEAQ (reference sequence). CDR3 bases: TGTGCCAGCAGCTTAGCGGGGACAGGAGGTGGCTATGGCTACACCTTC. Its protein is CASSLAGTGGGYGYTF.

This clonotype was detected a few times. The chain couples TRBV12-3 or TRBV12-4 to TRBJ2-5; weak D call: TRBD2 (5 bases). The CDR3 contains 14 residues. Deletions cut 3 bases from V and 2 bases from J, with 10 bases between. CDR3 sequence reads: CASSFAGLQETQYF. CDR3 coding DNA: TGTGCCAGCAGTTTTGCGGGCTTACAAGAGACCCAGTACTTC.

The V and J genes are TRBV5-1 and TRBJ1-1; D is undetermined. The CDR3 spans 14 residues. Germline CDR1 and CDR2: SGHRS and YFSETQ. The V end was cut by 0 bases, the J end by 1 base, with 7 bases between. CDR3 sequence: CASSLAVQNTEAFF. Written as DNA, the CDR3 is TGCGCCAGCAGCTTGGCGGTTCAGAACACTGAAGCTTTCTTT. Using reference TRBV5-1 and TRBJ1-1 for the parts outside the CDR3, the full variable domain is KAGVTQTPRYLIKTRGQQVTLSCSPISGHRSVSWYQQTPGQGLQFLFEYFSETQRNKGNFPGRFSGRQFSNSRSEMNVSTLELGDSALYLCASSLAVQNTEAFFGQGTRLTVV.

This rearrangement joins TRBV3-1 to TRBJ2-7; 7 positions agree with TRBD1. The germline gives CDR1 LGHDT, CDR2 YNNKEL (reference sequence). The V and J ends lost 1 base and 4 bases, in that order; junction bases with no gene match: 7. CDR3 length: 15 residues. The CDR3 DNA reads TGTGCCAGCAGCCAAGGGGGGACAGCTATTTACGAGCAGTACTTC. Protein product: CASSQGGTAIYEQYF.

This clonotype was detected only a few times. V and J are TRBV29-1 and TRBJ2-1; 11 positions agree with TRBD2. There are 17 residues in the CDR3. Losses at the gene ends were 3 bases for V and 5 bases for J; bases not matched to a gene: 12. Germline CDR1 reads SQVTM; CDR2 reads ANQGSEA. Here the CDR3 DNA reads TGCAGCGTTGAGAAGGGGCTCGGGACTAGCGGACACAATGAGCAGTTCTTC. Translated, it gives CSVEKGLGTSGHNEQFF.

This clonotype was counted many times. The chain has TRBV7-2 and TRBJ2-3; D is ambiguous. This CDR3 is built from 15 residues. CDR1 SGHTA and CDR2 FQGNSA come from the germline V gene. Deletions cut 1 base from V and 6 bases from J, with 14 bases between. The CDR3: CASSLVWLPADTQYF. CDR3 nucleotide sequence: TGTGCCAGCAGCTTAGTATGGCTGCCAGCCGATACGCAGTATTTT.

The V call is TRBV7-8, the J call TRBJ2-1, with 10 bases matching TRBD2. Trimming cost V 5 bases and J 4 bases; bases outside gene matches: 8. The CDR3 is 16 amino acids. Germline-derived CDR1 and CDR2 are SGHVS and FQNEAQ. The DNA for the CDR3 is TGTGCCAGCAGCCCCGCTCTAGCGGGAGCGTACAATGAGCAGTTCTTC. Translated: CASSPALAGAYNEQFF.

The CDR3 is CASSPRTSGRYNEQFF. The CDR3 DNA reads TGTGCCAGCAGCCCGCGGACTAGCGGGCGCTACAATGAGCAGTTCTTC. The V call is TRBV9, the J call TRBJ2-1, with TRBD2 identical over 11 bases. V was pared by 4 bases and J by 3 bases, with 6 bases of the junction left unmatched. The CDR3 has 16 amino acids. Germline V gives CDR1 SGDLS, CDR2 YYNGEE.

J is TRBJ2-7 and V is TRBV29-1; tentative D call: TRBD1 (6 bases). Germline V gene sequence: CDR1 SQVTM, CDR2 ANQGSEA. V lost 7 bases, J lost 6 bases, and 13 bases lay in between. This CDR3 contains 11 residues. As DNA, the CDR3 is TGCAGCGGACTACAGGGCTCCGAGCAGTACTTC. This translates into CSGLQGSEQYF.

This clonotype was detected only a few times. This sequence joins TRBV12-3 or TRBV12-4 and TRBJ2-6; no definite D call. The V end was cut by 4 bases, the J end by 3 bases, with 7 bases between. This CDR3 is 14 amino acids long. The CDR3 DNA reads as TGTGCCAGCAGTTCCCCCCTTGGGGCCAACGTCCTGACTTTC. Residues: CASSSPLGANVLTF.

This rearrangement joins TRBV7-9 to TRBJ2-2; D unclear. Germline values: CDR1 SEHNR, CDR2 FQNEAQ (reference sequence). V was trimmed by 3 bases and J by 5 bases, leaving 7 bases between them. The CDR3 runs to 13 residues. The CDR3 DNA sequence: TGTGCCAGCAGCTTTACGATAACCGGGGAGCTGTTTTTT. Encoded protein: CASSFTITGELFF.

This clonotype was counted a few times. The chain is built from TRBV5-1 and TRBJ1-5; D remains ambiguous. Germline V gene sequence: CDR1 SGHRS, CDR2 YFSETQ. This CDR3 has 11 residues. V was pared by 4 bases and J by 9 bases, with 8 bases between. Written as DNA, the CDR3 is TGCGCCAGCAGCCCCTGTGGGCCCCAGCATTTT. Residues: CASSPCGPQHF.

This clonotype was found a few times. This sequence joins TRBV27 and TRBJ2-3, with D perhaps assigned TRBD1 or TRBD2 (5 bases each). CDR3 length: 17 residues. Germline CDR1 is MNHEY and CDR2 is SMNVEV (reference sequence). V lost 7 bases and J 1 base, leaving 21 bases between the germline ends. For the CDR3, the DNA is TGTGCCAGCACCCAGACCGGGACCCACCTCGGCACAGATACGCAGTATTTT. Translation gives CASTQTGTHLGTDTQYF.

This clonotype was picked up a small number of times. CDR3 protein: CASSQTPSGTEVAQYF. The CDR3 nucleotides are TGCGCCAGCAGCCAGACTCCGAGTGGCACCGAAGTGGCCCAGTACTTC. This chain links TRBV4-3 with TRBJ2-5; no clear D. The CDR3 spans 16 residues. Germline CDR1 is LGHNA and CDR2 is YSLEER. The V and J ends lost 3 bases and 9 bases respectively, with 23 bases between them.

This clonotype was counted many times. The chain is built from TRBV12-3 or TRBV12-4 and TRBJ2-2; maybe TRBD1 (6 bases). V lost 6 bases and J 8 bases, leaving 13 bases between the germline ends. The CDR3 is 13 residues long. The CDR3 loop is CASSPKQGGELFF. The CDR3 nucleotides read TGTGCCAGCAGCCCAAAACAGGGAGGGGAGCTGTTTTTT.